These 26 T cell receptor beta chains came from one sample sequenced in a study of T-cell memory formation after mild COVID-19. Each CDR3 protein gets one entry after TCRdb re-called the 5' RACE reads with MiXCR. The sample lists fewer than 700,000 distinct CDR3 sequences; roughly a fifth were seen once. Sample: PBMCs or a T cell subset sorted from them (not recorded which). The receptors derive from an adult woman who had mild COVID-19 (a few samples of this study predate the infection). Cell type and time point are not known.

The chain has TRBV24-1 and TRBJ1-1; tentatively, D is TRBD1 (6 bases). Trimming took 5 bases from V and 1 from J, leaving 13 bases between them. The CDR3 totals 15 residues. CDR1 is KGHDR, CDR2 SFDVKD, per germline. CDR3: CATSGNKGGNTEAFF. The CDR3 DNA is TGTGCCACCAGTGGCAACAAGGGGGGGAACACTGAAGCTTTCTTT.

The chain uses TRBV27 and TRBJ1-3; 8 bases align to TRBD1. The germline V gene encodes CDR1 MNHEY and CDR2 SMNVEV (reference sequence). V shed 5 bases and J 4 bases; nucleotides not matched to a gene: 10. This CDR3 contains 16 residues. DNA for the CDR3: TGTGCCAGCAGTACCAAGGACAGGGTGGGGGGAAACACCATATATTTT. Amino acids: CASSTKDRVGGNTIYF.

This chain connects TRBV30 to TRBJ1-1; D not certain. Trimming left V 4 bases short and J 2 bases short, with 14 bases between. The CDR3 covers 14 residues. CDR1 and CDR2 (germline): GTSNPN, SVGIG (reference sequence). The CDR3 DNA reads TGTGCCTGGAAGGAGGGCGCCCACAACACTGAAGCTTTCTTT. This codes for CAWKEGAHNTEAFF. Full variable domain (missing parts from reference TRBV30 and TRBJ1-1): SQTIHQWPATLVQPVGSPLSLECTVEGTSNPNLYWYRQAAGRGLQLLFYSVGIGQISSEVPQNLSASRPQDRQFILSSKKLLLSDSGFYLCAWKEGAHNTEAFFGQGTRLTVV.

The gene calls are TRBV27 and TRBJ1-1, with 11 bases fitting TRBD1. Germline V gene sequence: CDR1 MNHEY, CDR2 SMNVEV (reference sequence). The V gene end was trimmed by 5 bases and the J gene end by 1 base; junction bases not matched to a gene: 9. The CDR3 loop spans 17 amino acids. This CDR3 reads CASSLRRTGGRNTEAFF. CDR3 DNA sequence: TGTGCCAGCAGTCTCCGTAGGACAGGGGGCAGGAACACTGAAGCTTTCTTT.

This clonotype has only a few counts. The chain combines TRBV7-3 with TRBJ1-1; D is uncertain. The CDR3 runs to 14 residues. The V gene lost 4 bases and the J gene lost 3 bases, with 12 bases spanning the gap. From germline, CDR1 is SGHTA and CDR2 FQGTGA. The CDR3 DNA sequence: TGTGCCAGCAGCTCCACGGGGTCACACACTGAAGCTTTCTTT. Translation: CASSSTGSHTEAFF.

This clonotype has a handful of counts. The chain combines TRBV5-4 with TRBJ1-1; D uncertain. The CDR3 has 14 amino acids. V dropped 0 bases and J dropped 4 bases, with 10 bases sitting between them. Germline values: CDR1 SGHNT, CDR2 YYREEE (reference sequence). DNA of the CDR3: TGTGCCAGCAGCTTGGTGGGAGTTTCCACTGAAGCTTTCTTT. Encoded protein: CASSLVGVSTEAFF.

The J gene is TRBJ2-2, the V gene TRBV19; 7 nucleotides line up with TRBD1. The germline V gene encodes CDR1 LNHDA and CDR2 SQIVND (reference sequence). With 1 base clipped from V and 4 bases from J, the junction kept 3 bases outside the gene matches. The CDR3 is 15 residues long. In DNA, the CDR3 is TGTGCCAGTAGTATAGGTTCAGGGGGCACCGGGGAGCTGTTTTTT. Protein: CASSIGSGGTGELFF.

This clonotype was counted only a few times. The chain couples TRBV20-1 to TRBJ1-1; possible D gene TRBD1, 6 bases. The length of the CDR3 is 13 residues. Germline loops: CDR1 DFQATT, CDR2 SNEGSKA (reference sequence). Trimming stripped 0 bases from V and 4 bases from J, with 9 bases between. The CDR3, as DNA: TGCAGTGCTAGAGAACAGGGCAGCACTGAAGCTTTCTTT. It encodes CSAREQGSTEAFF.

The V and J genes are TRBV6-2 or TRBV6-3 and TRBJ1-5; no firm D call. The CDR3 has 16 amino acids. Germline assignment: CDR1 MNHEY and CDR2 SVGEGT. Trimming took 2 bases from V and 2 from J, leaving 13 bases between them. The CDR3 DNA sequence: TGTGCCAGCAGTTACGCCTTAAGGAGGGGCAATCAGCCCCAGCATTTT. Protein product: CASSYALRRGNQPQHF.

This clonotype was seen more than once but under ten times. The V gene is TRBV20-1, the J gene TRBJ1-2; D not resolved. CDR1 and CDR2 (germline): DFQATT, SNEGSKA (reference sequence). The CDR3 covers 12 residues. Trimming pared 6 bases from V and 5 bases from J, leaving 13 bases between. The CDR3 DNA sequence: TGCAGTGCCCCGACCCCTCGGTATGGCTACACCTTC. Its translation is CSAPTPRYGYTF.

The chain has TRBV9 and TRBJ1-6, with TRBD1 as a possible D gene (5 bases). The CDR3 length is 14 residues. The germline V gene encodes CDR1 SGDLS and CDR2 YYNGEE. V was cut by 3 bases and J by 6 bases, with 10 bases left in between. CDR3 coding DNA: TGTGCCAGCAGCGCCGGGACCGGTAATTCACCCCTCCACTTT. Amino acid sequence: CASSAGTGNSPLHF.

This clonotype was counted between two and nine times. This chain uses TRBV20-1 with TRBJ1-2; no firm D call. V was trimmed by 3 bases and J by 4 bases, leaving 9 bases between them. Germline V gives CDR1 DFQATT, CDR2 SNEGSKA (reference sequence). The CDR3 has 12 amino acids. The CDR3 spells CSASLELYGYTF. Here the CDR3 DNA reads TGCAGTGCTAGTTTGGAGCTCTATGGCTACACCTTC.

The chain recombines TRBV7-9 with TRBJ1-1, with 8 bases lining up with TRBD1. Germline V gene lookup returns CDR1 SEHNR and CDR2 FQNEAQ (reference sequence). The CDR3 has 15 amino acids. J was trimmed by 2 bases and V by 4 bases; bases with no gene match: 6. CDR3: CASSYDRGYNTEAFF. The DNA of the CDR3 is TGTGCCAGCAGCTACGACAGGGGCTACAACACTGAAGCTTTCTTT.

The V call is TRBV7-9, the J call TRBJ2-5; perhaps D is TRBD1 or TRBD2 (6 bases each). V lost 3 bases and J lost 5, with 19 bases in between. Germline CDR1 reads SEHNR; CDR2 reads FQNEAQ (reference sequence). This CDR3 is built from 16 residues. CDR3 protein: CASSFGTLASGETQYF. The CDR3 DNA sequence: TGTGCCAGCAGCTTCGGGACACTAGCATCGGGGGAGACCCAGTACTTC.

The rearrangement joins TRBV27 to TRBJ1-2; no firm D call. The CDR3 length is 14 residues. Trimming left V 5 bases short and J 4 bases short, with 14 bases between. CDR1 is MNHEY, CDR2 SMNVEV, per germline (reference sequence). CDR3 coding DNA: TGTGCCAGCAGTCCACATAGCATGCCCTATGGCTACACCTTC. This gives the protein CASSPHSMPYGYTF.

This chain joins TRBV7-2 and TRBJ1-2, with D tentatively TRBD1 (6 bases). CDR3 size: 16 residues. The V and J ends lost 2 bases and 4 bases respectively, with 17 bases between them. Per the germline V gene, CDR1 is SGHTA and CDR2 is FQGNSA. CDR3 residues: CASSLPGGRGSYGYTF. Written as DNA, the CDR3 is TGTGCCAGCAGCTTACCTGGGGGGAGGGGGTCCTATGGCTACACCTTC.

The CDR3 reads CASRTGRGLPNEQFF. Written as DNA, the CDR3 is TGTGCCAGCAGGACCGGCCGGGGATTGCCGAATGAGCAGTTCTTC. The chain combines TRBV5-4 with TRBJ2-1; D is perhaps TRBD2 (5 bases). Trimming shortened V by 5 bases and J by 7 bases, and 19 bases separated the two germline ends. Germline V gene data show CDR1 as SGHNT and CDR2 as YYREEE (reference sequence). The CDR3 has 15 residues. Full variable domain (outside the CDR3, taken from reference TRBV5-4 and TRBJ2-1): ETGVTQSPTHLIKTRGQQVTLRCSSQSGHNTVSWYQQALGQGPQFIFQYYREEENGRGNFPPRFSGLQFPNYSSELNVNALELDDSALYLCASRTGRGLPNEQFFGPGTRLTVL.

This clonotype appeared a few times. This sequence joins TRBV7-9 and TRBJ2-3; 8 bases align to TRBD2. This CDR3 is built from 16 residues. Trimming at V came to 2 bases and at J to 2 bases, leaving 6 bases not matched to a gene. Germline V lookup: CDR1 SEHNR, CDR2 FQNEAQ (reference sequence). CDR3 protein: CASSLSLAGYTDTQYF. The CDR3 coding sequence is TGTGCCAGCAGCTTATCTTTAGCGGGATACACAGATACGCAGTATTTT.

This chain uses TRBV20-1 with TRBJ2-3; 7 nucleotides agree with TRBD1. The CDR3 sequence is 13 residues long. The germline V gene encodes CDR1 DFQATT and CDR2 SNEGSKA (reference sequence). With 5 bases clipped from V and 3 bases from J, the junction kept 5 bases outside the gene matches. The CDR3 DNA follows: TGCAGTGCTGGACAGGCCCGGACAGATACGCAGTATTTT. This sequence encodes CSAGQARTDTQYF.

This clonotype was detected a few times. CDR3 protein: CASSHRPGTGAYGYTF. The DNA of the CDR3 is TGTGCCAGCAGCCACCGTCCCGGGACAGGCGCCTATGGCTACACCTTC. V gene TRBV6-5 combines with J gene TRBJ1-2; 8 bases line up with TRBD1. The CDR3 extends over 16 amino acids. Germline V gene lookup returns CDR1 MNHEY and CDR2 SVGAGI. V was pared by 6 bases and J by 4 bases, with 13 bases of the junction left unmatched.

This clonotype has just a few counts. The CDR3 region has the DNA TGCAGCGTTGGTACCTACAATGAGCAGTTCTTC. Amino acid sequence: CSVGTYNEQFF. This chain joins TRBV29-1 and TRBJ2-1; D remains unclear. CDR3 length: 11 amino acids. Germline CDR1 reads SQVTM; CDR2 reads ANQGSEA. V gave up 4 bases and J gave up 2 bases, with 3 bases separating them.

This sequence joins TRBV4-3 and TRBJ1-2; tentatively, D is TRBD1 (5 bases). CDR1 and CDR2 (germline): LGHNA, YSLEER. Trimming took off 1 base at V and 3 bases at J, with 9 bases between the two ends. This CDR3 contains 14 residues. The CDR3 bases are TGCGCCAGCAGCCAAGGCAGGGTTGACTATGGCTACACCTTC. This translates into CASSQGRVDYGYTF.

This clonotype has ten or more counts. The chain couples TRBV7-9 to TRBJ2-3, with TRBD1 as a possible D gene (6 bases). Deletions cut 3 bases from V and 1 base from J, with 14 bases between. There are 16 residues in the CDR3. CDR1 is SEHNR and CDR2 is FQNEAQ in the germline V gene (reference sequence). The CDR3 protein is CASSFIQGLGTDTQYF. The CDR3 nucleotides read TGTGCCAGCAGCTTCATCCAGGGGCTAGGCACAGATACGCAGTATTTT. The variable domain in full, completed from reference TRBV7-9 and TRBJ2-3, reads DTGVSQNPRHKITKRGQNVTFRCDPISEHNRLYWYRQTLGQGPEFLTYFQNEAQLEKSRLLSDRFSAERPKGSFSTLEIQRTEQGDSAMYLCASSFIQGLGTDTQYFGPGTRLTVL.

In its sample, this clonotype was seen a few times. This chain uses TRBV12-3 or TRBV12-4 with TRBJ1-5; D not resolved. The V end was cut by 6 bases, the J end by 5 bases, with 11 bases between. The CDR3 totals 13 residues. The CDR3 loop reads CASSWSADQPQHF. The CDR3 coding sequence is TGTGCCAGCAGCTGGTCGGCTGATCAGCCCCAGCATTTT.

The chain couples TRBV12-3 or TRBV12-4 to TRBJ2-7; D ambiguous. The V end was cut by 2 bases, the J end by 2 bases, with 10 bases between. This CDR3 contains 14 residues. The chain's CDR3 is CASSLSWAAYEQYF. The CDR3 nucleotides read TGTGCCAGCAGTTTATCATGGGCAGCCTACGAGCAGTACTTC.

The gene calls are TRBV7-9 and TRBJ1-4; a weak D match, TRBD1 (6 bases). In germline, CDR1 is SEHNR, CDR2 FQNEAQ (reference sequence). The CDR3 has 15 amino acids. Trimming removed 5 bases at V and 1 base at J, with 11 bases between. CDR3 nucleotides: TGTGCCAGCAGCCCTCGAGGGGGAACTAATGAAAAACTGTTTTTT. Amino acid sequence: CASSPRGGTNEKLFF.